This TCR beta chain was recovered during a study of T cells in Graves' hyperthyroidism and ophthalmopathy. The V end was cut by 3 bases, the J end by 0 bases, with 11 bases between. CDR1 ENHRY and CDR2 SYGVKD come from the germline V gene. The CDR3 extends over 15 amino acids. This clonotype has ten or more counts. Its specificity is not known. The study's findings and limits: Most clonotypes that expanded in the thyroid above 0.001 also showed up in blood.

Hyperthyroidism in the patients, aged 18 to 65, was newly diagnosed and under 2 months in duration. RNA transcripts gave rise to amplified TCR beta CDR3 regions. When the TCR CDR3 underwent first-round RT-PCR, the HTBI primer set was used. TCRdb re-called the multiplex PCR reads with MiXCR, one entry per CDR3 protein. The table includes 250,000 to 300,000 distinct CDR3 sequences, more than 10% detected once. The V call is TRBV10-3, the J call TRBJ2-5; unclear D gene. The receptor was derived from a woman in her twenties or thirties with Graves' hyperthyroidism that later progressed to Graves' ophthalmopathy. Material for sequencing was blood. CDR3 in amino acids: CAISDPTPYQETQYF. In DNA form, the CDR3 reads TGTGCCATCAGTGACCCGACCCCTTACCAAGAGACCCAGTACTTC.